A single TCR beta chain is shown here with its context. V shed 6 bases, J shed 9 bases, and the junction held 4 bases outside the gene matches. The V gene's germline CDR1 is MNHNY and CDR2 SVGAGI (reference sequence). The length of the CDR3 is 14 residues. These data originate in a study of blood T cell repertoires in COVID-19. Study background: Sources were T cells, B-cell-depleted T cells, or PBMCs; the material itself was cDNA or gDNA.

Source study methods: How many nucleated cells were present was estimated from reference gene primer amplification. Profiling relied on immunoSEQ multiplex PCR, and the TCRdb table lists in-frame clones only, not all of them. V and J calls plus clone size are reproduced from that table; the DNA served to infer D and trimming. The sample includes around 200,000 clones, approximately 80% of them seen just once. This rearrangement joins TRBV6-6 to TRBJ2-1; 14 bases line up with TRBD2. The sequencing input was peripheral blood. The TCR sequence derives from a human donor in a cohort sampled during active COVID-19. CDR3 nucleotide sequence: TGTGCCAGCAGCAGGACTAGCGGGGGGAGTGAGCAGTTCTTC. Amino acids: CASSRTSGGSEQFF.